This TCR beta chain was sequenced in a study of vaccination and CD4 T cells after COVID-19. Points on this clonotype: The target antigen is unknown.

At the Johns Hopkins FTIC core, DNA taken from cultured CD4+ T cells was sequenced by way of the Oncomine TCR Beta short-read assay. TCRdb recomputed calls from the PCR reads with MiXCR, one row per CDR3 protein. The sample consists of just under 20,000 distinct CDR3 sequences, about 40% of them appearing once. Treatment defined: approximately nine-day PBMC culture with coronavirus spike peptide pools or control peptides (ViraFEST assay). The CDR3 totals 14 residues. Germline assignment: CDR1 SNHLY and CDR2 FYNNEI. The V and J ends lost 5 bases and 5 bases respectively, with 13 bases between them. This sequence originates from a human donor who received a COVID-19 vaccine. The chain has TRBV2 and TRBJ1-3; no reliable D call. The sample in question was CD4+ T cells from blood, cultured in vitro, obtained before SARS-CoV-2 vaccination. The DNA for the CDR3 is TGTGCCAGCAGTCCCTTATGGGTTAGAAACACCATATATTTT. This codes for CASSPLWVRNTIYF.